A selection of T cell receptor beta chains follows, all from one sample in a study of blood T cell repertoires in COVID-19. Sequenced by immunoSEQ multiplex PCR; TCRdb stores in-frame clones only, minus some. The sample lists 90,000 or so clones; roughly 80% were seen once. The sample was peripheral blood. Receptors originate from a human donor in a cohort sampled during active COVID-19. Both conserved end residues are part of each CDR3. The D gene is left open where the match is weak. The listing skips clone size in some rows; elsewhere it reads once, few, many or a size class.

>TRBJ2-2|NA|TRBV6-5|TRBD2
TGTGCCAGCAGCTTAGCGGGAGGAAACGGGGAGCTGTTTTTT
CASSLAGGNGELFF
>TRBJ2-3|NA|TRBV19|TRBD2
TGTGCCAGTAGGGCTAGCGGGAGGCGCACAGATACGCAGTATTTT
CASRASGRRTDTQYF
>TRBJ1-1|NA|TRBV19|TRBD1
TGTGCCAGTAGTCCTCAGGGGGGTGTGAACACTGAAGCTTTCTTT
CASSPQGGVNTEAFF
>TRBJ1-5|NA|TRBV19|NA
TGTGCCAGTAGTATCCGCGGGGACTATAGCAATCAGCCCCAGCATTTT
CASSIRGDYSNQPQHF
>TRBJ2-6|NA|TRBV7-9|NA
TGTGCCAGCAGCTTAAATGTAGGGGCTGGGGCCAACGTCCTGACTTTC
CASSLNVGAGANVLTF
>TRBJ1-3|NA|TRBV7-9|NA
TGTGCCAGCAGCTTAAGGCAGGGCGACTCTGGAAACACCATATATTTT
CASSLRQGDSGNTIYF
>TRBJ2-2|NA|TRBV3-1/TRBV3-2|NA
TGTGCCAGCAGCCAATTGGAGGACACCGGGGAGCTGTTTTTT
CASSQLEDTGELFF
>TRBJ2-4|NA|TRBV3-1/TRBV3-2|NA
TGTGCCAGCAGCCAAGAGTCCCGCCCTGGACTAGCCAAAAACATTCAGTACTTC
CASSQESRPGLAKNIQYF
>TRBJ2-7|few|TRBV5-6|NA
TGTGCCAGCAGCTTAACAGGGTACGAGCAGTACTTC
CASSLTGYEQYF
>TRBJ2-7|NA|TRBV6-5|NA
TGCCCCTTCCACAAATACGAGCAGTACTTC
CPFHKYEQYF
>TRBJ2-1|NA|TRBV18|TRBD1
TGTGCCAGCTCACGGGACAGGACCTACAATGAGCAGTTCTTC
CASSRDRTYNEQFF
>TRBJ2-3|once|TRBV28|NA
TGTGCCAGCCAATCTGGGGGGGCAGTAGCAGATACGCAGTATTTT
CASQSGGAVADTQYF
>TRBJ1-2|NA|TRBV11-2|NA
TGTGCCAGCAGCCCTCCAGGGTATCCTAACTATGGCTACACCTTC
CASSPPGYPNYGYTF
>TRBJ2-3|NA|TRBV9|NA
TGTGCCAGCAGCGTTCGGCAGGGTACAGATACGCAGTATTTT
CASSVRQGTDTQYF
>TRBJ2-5|NA|TRBV5-1|TRBD2
TGCGCCAGCAGCTTGGAACTAGCGGGAGAACAAGAGACCCAGTACTTC
CASSLELAGEQETQYF
>TRBJ2-2|NA|TRBV6-5|NA
TGTGCCAGCAGCCTTCGTACCGGGGAGCTGTTTTTT
CASSLRTGELFF
>TRBJ2-7|NA|TRBV2|NA
TGTGCCAGCATGAGGGTGGTAAGCTACGAGCAGTACTTC
CASMRVVSYEQYF
>TRBJ2-1|NA|TRBV5-1|TRBD2
TGCGCCAGCAGCTTGCCTAGCGGGGCCTACAATGAGCAGTTCTTC
CASSLPSGAYNEQFF
>TRBJ2-7|NA|TRBV4-3|TRBD1
TGCGCCAGCAGCCTCGAGACAGGGTTCTCCTACGAGCAGTACTTC
CASSLETGFSYEQYF
>TRBJ2-3|once|TRBV6-2/TRBV6-3|TRBD2
TGTGCCAGCAGCTCCAGCGGGGGGGCGCCTGGCACAGATACGCAGTATTTT
CASSSSGGAPGTDTQYF
>TRBJ2-7|NA|TRBV21-1|NA
TGTGCCAGCAGCAATGGGACAGGGGTTTACGAGCAGTACTTC
CASSNGTGVYEQYF
>TRBJ1-1|NA|TRBV28|NA
TGTGCCAGCAGTTTATGGTCCGCTTGGGGGGGCGAGAACACTGAAGCTTTCTTT
CASSLWSAWGGENTEAFF
>TRBJ1-2|NA|TRBV5-1|TRBD1
TGCGCCAGCAGCTTTGACAGGGCGGATAGGTATGGCTACACCTTC
CASSFDRADRYGYTF